This T cell receptor (beta chain) was recorded in a study of response to subunit inactivated influenza vaccine. TCRdb called the RT-PCR reads again in MiXCR, with one record for every CDR3 protein. Of 450,000 to 600,000 distinct CDR3 sequences listed, about 8% are singletons. The CDR3 covers 16 residues. Germline V gene data show CDR1 as MRHNA and CDR2 as SNTAGT. The V end was cut by 3 bases, the J end by 0 bases, with 13 bases between. This receptor was obtained from a man aged 45-69 years who received an inactivated influenza vaccine. This chain connects TRBV6-4 to TRBJ2-3; tentatively, D is TRBD1 (6 bases). The source material was PBMCs from blood, sampled less than 30 months after vaccination. The CDR3 spells CASSDSGQPSTDTQYF. CDR3 in DNA: TGTGCCAGCAGTGATTCCGGACAGCCTAGCACAGATACGCAGTATTTT.